One sample yielded the 13 T cell receptor beta chains listed below, sequenced in a study of OX40 agonist ivuxolimab in advanced cancers. Repertoires were generated with immunoSEQ multiplex PCR, while TCRdb's copy carries only in-frame clones and drops some. The sample consists of fewer than 80,000 clones, 65% to 90% of them appearing once. The input for sequencing was CD4+ or CD8+ T cells sorted from blood, taken in a trial of the OX40 agonist ivuxolimab. These receptors all come from an adult with an advanced solid tumor such as melanoma, head and neck, liver or kidney cancer.

V usage is TRBV18 and J usage is TRBJ2-7; D remains ambiguous. The CDR3 length is 13 residues. Germline CDR1 reads KGHSH; CDR2 reads LQKENI. Trimming took 3 bases from V and 5 from J, leaving 11 bases between them. CDR3 DNA sequence: TGTGCCAGCTCACCCCAAGCTCCCAACGAGCAGTACTTC. Amino acids: CASSPQAPNEQYF. Supplemented by reference TRBV18 and TRBJ2-7, the full variable domain reads NAGVMQNPRHLVRRRGQEARLRCSPMKGHSHVYWYRQLPEEGLKFMVYLQKENIIDESGMPKERFSAEFPKEGPSILRIQQVVRGDSAAYFCASSPQAPNEQYFGPGTRLTVT.

The genes are TRBV7-9 and TRBJ1-6, with unresolved D. The V and J ends lost 6 bases and 8 bases respectively, with 14 bases between them. This CDR3 spans 14 amino acids. Per germline, CDR1 SEHNR and CDR2 FQNEAQ (reference sequence). CDR3: CASSSINGDSPLHF. Here the CDR3 DNA reads TGTGCCAGCAGTTCAATTAACGGGGATTCACCCCTCCACTTT.

Comments on this clone: Its ends do not fully match the called genes, so a read error is possible. The V and J genes are TRBV11-2 and TRBJ2-7, with D possibly called TRBD1 or TRBD2 (5 bases each). This CDR3 region has 13 residues. The germline V gene has CDR1 SGHAT and CDR2 FQNNGV. The CDR3 bases are TGTGCCAGCAGCCTAACGACAGACTACGGGCAGTACTTC. This codes for CASSLTTDYGQYF.

The chain has TRBV28 and TRBJ2-2; TRBD2 matches 8 bases. From germline, CDR1 is MDHEN and CDR2 SYDVKM. The CDR3 sequence is 18 residues long. V gave up 3 bases and J gave up 6 bases; unmatched junction bases: 15. Here the CDR3 reads CASSFIRVPRGGAGELFF. The CDR3 region has the DNA TGTGCCAGCAGTTTTATAAGAGTTCCTCGGGGGGGTGCCGGGGAGCTGTTTTTT.

The gene calls are TRBV7-2 and TRBJ1-5, with TRBD1 identical over 8 bases. The CDR3 covers 17 residues. Germline CDR1 and CDR2: SGHTA and FQGNSA. Trimming at V came to 0 bases and at J to 2 bases, leaving 6 bases not matched to a gene. CDR3: CASSLARQGLGNQPQHF. For the CDR3, the DNA is TGTGCCAGCAGCTTAGCCCGACAGGGGCTTGGCAATCAGCCCCAGCATTTT.

This rearrangement joins TRBV27 to TRBJ2-7; D ambiguous. Trimming took off 4 bases at V and 0 bases at J, with 13 bases between the two ends. Germline V gene data show CDR1 as MNHEY and CDR2 as SMNVEV (reference sequence). The CDR3 length is 15 residues. For the CDR3, the DNA is TGTGCCAGCAGTTCCCCAGGTGGTTACTCCTACGAGCAGTACTTC. Translating it yields CASSSPGGYSYEQYF.

The chain combines TRBV9 with TRBJ1-1, with unresolved D. CDR1 and CDR2 (germline): SGDLS, YYNGEE. The CDR3 contains 12 residues. The V end lost 0 bases, the J end lost 5 bases, and 5 bases lay between the germline ends. The CDR3 bases are TGTGCCAGCAGCGTAGTTGGGACTGAAGCTTTCTTT. This gives the protein CASSVVGTEAFF. The complete variable domain, with remaining parts taken from reference TRBV9 and TRBJ1-1, reads DSGVTQTPKHLITATGQRVTLRCSPRSGDLSVYWYQQSLDQGLQFLIQYYNGEERAKGNILERFSAQQFPDLHSELNLSSLELGDSALYFCASSVVGTEAFFGQGTRLTVV.

V is TRBV30 and J is TRBJ1-3, with D possibly being TRBD1 (6 bases). The V gene lost 2 bases and the J gene lost 1 base, with 15 bases spanning the gap. The CDR3 covers 16 residues. Looked up from germline, CDR1 is GTSNPN and CDR2 is SVGIG (reference sequence). The DNA of the CDR3 is TGTGCCTGGAGTTTCCTCGGACAGACGTCTGGAAACACCATATATTTT. Protein: CAWSFLGQTSGNTIYF.

The chain recombines TRBV29-1 with TRBJ1-1; D may be TRBD1 (6 bases). Germline CDR1 SQVTM, CDR2 ANQGSEA. This CDR3 is built from 14 residues. Trimming cost V 5 bases and J 7 bases, with 20 bases left between them. The CDR3 loop reads CSVKQRGARSEAFF. CDR3 DNA sequence: TGCAGCGTTAAGCAGAGGGGGGCGCGGAGTGAAGCTTTCTTT.

V gene TRBV7-3 combines with J gene TRBJ1-6; D remains unclear. The V end lost 1 base, the J end lost 7 bases, and 11 bases lay between the germline ends. This CDR3 has 15 amino acids. Germline-derived CDR1 and CDR2 are SGHTA and FQGTGA. The CDR3 DNA follows: TGTGCCAGCAGCTTAATGGACGGTACCAATTCACCCCTCCACTTT. It is translated as CASSLMDGTNSPLHF.

This clone has only one observation. V gene TRBV7-8 combines with J gene TRBJ1-1; tentative D call: TRBD1 (6 bases). This CDR3 is 13 amino acids long. Trimming cost V 5 bases and J 11 bases, with 18 bases left between them. The germline V gene has CDR1 SGHVS and CDR2 FQNEAQ. The CDR3 region is CASSLQQGELAFF. CDR3 bases: TGTGCCAGCAGCCTCCAACAGGGCGAGTTGGCTTTCTTT.

This clone appeared once. This chain uses TRBV19 with TRBJ2-5; no clear D gene. From germline, CDR1 is LNHDA and CDR2 SQIVND (reference sequence). The CDR3 spans 16 residues. The germline V and J ends were trimmed by 4 bases and 2 bases, with 17 bases remaining between them. The CDR3: CASSTRATLQQETQYF. The CDR3 DNA reads TGTGCCAGTAGTACCCGAGCGACCCTGCAGCAAGAGACCCAGTACTTC.

V is TRBV29-1 and J is TRBJ2-4; TRBD1 aligns across 7 bases. With V trimmed by 4 bases and J by 6 bases, 3 bases remained unmatched. The germline gives CDR1 SQVTM, CDR2 ANQGSEA. The CDR3 covers 12 residues. CDR3 in amino acids: CSVGTGGNIQYF. The CDR3 nucleotides read TGCAGCGTTGGGACAGGTGGAAACATTCAGTACTTC. The complete variable domain, with remaining parts taken from reference TRBV29-1 and TRBJ2-4, reads SAVISQKPSRDICQRGTSLTIQCQVDSQVTMMFWYRQQPGQSLTLIATANQGSEATYESGFVIDKFPISRPNLTFSTLTVSNMSPEDSSIYLCSVGTGGNIQYFGAGTRLSVL.